This T cell receptor (beta chain) was captured in a study of blood T cell repertoires in COVID-19. Study summary: The origin of the acute and convalescent COVID-19 samples was the United States, Italy and Spain. PBMCs, B-cell-depleted T cells, or T cells were the source of the cDNA or gDNA that made up the material.

The trim removed 6 bases at V and 6 bases at J, leaving 12 bases unmatched. This CDR3 has 15 amino acids. Germline CDR1 is SGHAT and CDR2 is FQNNGV. Original handling: Reference gene primers were amplified, and this amplification served to estimate nucleated cell counts. TCRdb's copy holds only in-frame clones and misses some; the assay was immunoSEQ multiplex PCR. V and J calls and clone size come straight from that table; D and trimming were deduced from the DNA. The table lists about 63,000 clones, roughly 85% of them singletons. The sample was peripheral blood. The chain is built from TRBV11-2 and TRBJ1-2; TRBD1 agrees at 8 bases. The TCR originated in a human donor in a cohort sampled during active COVID-19. CDR3 bases: TGTGCCAGCAGTCAGACCGGGACAGGCTGGGATGGCTACACCTTC. Its translation: CASSQTGTGWDGYTF.